The T cell receptor beta chain under discussion was sequenced for a study of CD8+CD57+ T cells in acquired aplastic anemia. Sequenced patients had shown CD8+CD57+ cell expansion by flow cytometry. This clonotype was detected once. Antigen unknown. Per the germline V gene, CDR1 is SGHTA and CDR2 is FQGNSA. V dropped 1 base and J dropped 2; count of bases not matched to a gene: 4. The CDR3 runs 16 residues. The study profiled TCR beta VDJ and CDR3 using genomic DNA as template. TCRdb ran MiXCR on the reads and lists one entry per CDR3 protein. This table holds 180,000 or so distinct CDR3 sequences, roughly 65% found once. Study outcomes and limitations: Patients and controls were found to share approximately 31 CD8+ CDR3 sequences.

The chain is built from TRBV7-2 and TRBJ1-1, with TRBD1 matching over 10 bases. The sequence was collected from a human donor with aplastic anemia. The source material was sorted CD4+, CD8+, or CD8+CD57+ T cells (not recorded which) from PBMCs. The CDR3 nucleotides are TGTGCCAGCAGCTTAGTAGGGACAGGGGCAAACACTGAAGCTTTCTTT. Translated: CASSLVGTGANTEAFF.